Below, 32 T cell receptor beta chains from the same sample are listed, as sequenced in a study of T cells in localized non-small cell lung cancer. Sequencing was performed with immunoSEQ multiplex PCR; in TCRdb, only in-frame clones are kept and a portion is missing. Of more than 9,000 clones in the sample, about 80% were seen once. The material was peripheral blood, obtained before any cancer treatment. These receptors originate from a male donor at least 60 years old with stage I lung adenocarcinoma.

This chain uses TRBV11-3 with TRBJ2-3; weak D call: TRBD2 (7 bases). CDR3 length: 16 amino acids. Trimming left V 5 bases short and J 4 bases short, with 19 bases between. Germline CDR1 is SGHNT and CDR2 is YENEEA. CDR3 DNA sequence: TGTGCCAGCAGCCTCATGGACGGCGGGGGCCCAGATACGCAGTATTTT. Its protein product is CASSLMDGGGPDTQYF.

This CDR3 is CASSLRGTGVSEKLFF. Here the CDR3 DNA reads TGTGCCAGCAGTTTACGGGGTACAGGTGTCAGTGAAAAACTGTTTTTT. The V call is TRBV28, the J call TRBJ1-4; D might be TRBD1 (5 bases). The CDR3 extends over 16 amino acids. Trimming cost V 2 bases and J 7 bases, with 17 bases left between them. Germline lookup yields CDR1 MDHEN and CDR2 SYDVKM.

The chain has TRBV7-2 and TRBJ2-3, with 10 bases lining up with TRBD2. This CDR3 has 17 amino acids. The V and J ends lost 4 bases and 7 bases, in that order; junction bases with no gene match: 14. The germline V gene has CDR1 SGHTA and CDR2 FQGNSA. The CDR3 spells CASSSQASGGALNTQYF. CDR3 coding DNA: TGTGCCAGCAGCTCCCAGGCGAGCGGGGGGGCTTTAAATACGCAGTATTTT.

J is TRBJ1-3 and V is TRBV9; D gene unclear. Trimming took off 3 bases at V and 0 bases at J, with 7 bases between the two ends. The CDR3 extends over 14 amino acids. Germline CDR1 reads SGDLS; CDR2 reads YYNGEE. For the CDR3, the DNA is TGTGCCAGCAGCGCGCTTACCTCTGGAAACACCATATATTTT. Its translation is CASSALTSGNTIYF. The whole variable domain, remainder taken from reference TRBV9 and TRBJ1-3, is DSGVTQTPKHLITATGQRVTLRCSPRSGDLSVYWYQQSLDQGLQFLIQYYNGEERAKGNILERFSAQQFPDLHSELNLSSLELGDSALYFCASSALTSGNTIYFGEGSWLTVV.

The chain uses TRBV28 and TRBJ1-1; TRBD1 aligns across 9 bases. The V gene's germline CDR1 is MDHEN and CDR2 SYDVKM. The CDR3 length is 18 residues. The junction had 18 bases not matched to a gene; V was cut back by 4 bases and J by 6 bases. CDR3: CASSSKWVYRGRVSEAFF. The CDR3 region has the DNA TGTGCCAGCAGTTCCAAGTGGGTCTACAGGGGGCGCGTATCTGAAGCTTTCTTT.

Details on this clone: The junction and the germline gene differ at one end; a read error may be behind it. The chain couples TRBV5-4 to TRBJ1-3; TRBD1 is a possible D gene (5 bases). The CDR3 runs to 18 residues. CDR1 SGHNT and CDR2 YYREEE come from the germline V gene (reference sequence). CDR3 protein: CASSPSGGGLGAGNTIYF. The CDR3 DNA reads TGCGCCAGCAGCCCCAGCGGCGGCGGGCTAGGGGCCGGAAACACCATATATTTT.

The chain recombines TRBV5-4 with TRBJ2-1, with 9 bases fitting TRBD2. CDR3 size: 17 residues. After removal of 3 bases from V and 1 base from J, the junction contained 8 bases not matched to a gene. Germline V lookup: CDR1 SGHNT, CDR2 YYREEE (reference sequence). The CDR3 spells CASSSSVRGGSYNEQFF. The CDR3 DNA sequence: TGTGCCAGCAGCTCGTCGGTGCGGGGGGGGTCCTACAATGAGCAGTTCTTC.

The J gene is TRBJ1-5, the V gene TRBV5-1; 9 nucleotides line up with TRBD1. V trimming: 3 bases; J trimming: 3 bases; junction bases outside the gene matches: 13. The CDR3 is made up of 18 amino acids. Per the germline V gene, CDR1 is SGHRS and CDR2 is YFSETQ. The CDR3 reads CASSWSPLGQGSNQPQHF. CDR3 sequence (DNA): TGCGCCAGCAGCTGGTCCCCACTAGGACAGGGGTCCAATCAGCCCCAGCATTTT.

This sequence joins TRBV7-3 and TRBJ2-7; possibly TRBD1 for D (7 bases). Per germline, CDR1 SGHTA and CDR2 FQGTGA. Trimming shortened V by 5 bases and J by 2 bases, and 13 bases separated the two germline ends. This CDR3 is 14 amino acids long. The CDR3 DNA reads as TGTGCCAGCAGCCGCGGGGACAGTGCCTACGAGCAGTACTTC. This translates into CASSRGDSAYEQYF.

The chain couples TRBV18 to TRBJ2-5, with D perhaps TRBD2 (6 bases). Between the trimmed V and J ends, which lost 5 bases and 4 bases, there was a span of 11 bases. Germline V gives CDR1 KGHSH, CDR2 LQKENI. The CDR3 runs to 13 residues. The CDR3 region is CASSTRRGETQYF. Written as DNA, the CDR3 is TGTGCCAGCTCAACGAGGAGGGGAGAGACCCAGTACTTC.

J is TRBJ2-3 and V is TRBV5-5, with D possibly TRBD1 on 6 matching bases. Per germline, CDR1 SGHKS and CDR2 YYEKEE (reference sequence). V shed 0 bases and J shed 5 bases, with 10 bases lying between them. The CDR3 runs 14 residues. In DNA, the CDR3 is TGTGCCAGCAGCTTGGTGGGGGCGGGAGATACGCAGTATTTT. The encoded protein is CASSLVGAGDTQYF.

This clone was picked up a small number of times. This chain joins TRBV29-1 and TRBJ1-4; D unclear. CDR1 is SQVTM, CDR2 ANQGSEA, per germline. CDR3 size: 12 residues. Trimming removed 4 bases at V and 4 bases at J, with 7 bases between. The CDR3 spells CSVGAHNEKLFF. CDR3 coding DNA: TGCAGCGTTGGAGCACATAATGAAAAACTGTTTTTT.

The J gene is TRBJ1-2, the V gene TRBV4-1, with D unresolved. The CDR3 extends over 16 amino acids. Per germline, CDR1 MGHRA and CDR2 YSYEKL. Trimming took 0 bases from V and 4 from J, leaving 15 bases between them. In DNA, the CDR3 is TGCGCCAGCAGCCAAGAAGTCGACCCTACCGGCTATGGCTACACCTTC. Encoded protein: CASSQEVDPTGYGYTF.

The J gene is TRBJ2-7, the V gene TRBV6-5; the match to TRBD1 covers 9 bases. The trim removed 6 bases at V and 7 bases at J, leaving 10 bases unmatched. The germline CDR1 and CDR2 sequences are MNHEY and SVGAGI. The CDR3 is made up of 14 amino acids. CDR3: CASRPGQGLLEQYF. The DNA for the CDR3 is TGTGCCAGCAGACCGGGACAGGGCCTGTTGGAGCAGTACTTC.

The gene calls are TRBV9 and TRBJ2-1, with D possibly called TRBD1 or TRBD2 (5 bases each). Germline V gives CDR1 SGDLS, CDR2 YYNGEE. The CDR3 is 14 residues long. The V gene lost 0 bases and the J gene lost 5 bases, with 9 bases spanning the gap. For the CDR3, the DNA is TGTGCCAGCAGCGTAGGCTGGGGGAACAATGAGCAGTTCTTC. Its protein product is CASSVGWGNNEQFF.

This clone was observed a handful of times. The CDR3 loop reads CASSLSQGFVSPLHF. The CDR3 DNA sequence: TGTGCCAGCAGCTTAAGCCAGGGATTTGTTTCACCCCTCCACTTT. The chain is built from TRBV7-9 and TRBJ1-6; tentatively, D is TRBD1 (5 bases). V dropped 2 bases and J dropped 9 bases, with 14 bases sitting between them. Germline V gene data show CDR1 as SEHNR and CDR2 as FQNEAQ (reference sequence). The length of the CDR3 is 15 residues.

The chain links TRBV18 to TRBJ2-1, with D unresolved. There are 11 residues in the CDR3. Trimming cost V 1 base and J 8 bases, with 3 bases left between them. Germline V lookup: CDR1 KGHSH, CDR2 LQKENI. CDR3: CASSPLYEQFF. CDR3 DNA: TGTGCCAGCTCACCACTGTATGAGCAGTTCTTC.

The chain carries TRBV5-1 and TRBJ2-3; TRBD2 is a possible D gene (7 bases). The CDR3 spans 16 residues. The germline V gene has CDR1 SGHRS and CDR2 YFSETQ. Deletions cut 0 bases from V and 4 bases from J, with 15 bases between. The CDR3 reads CASSLVAGAGADTQYF. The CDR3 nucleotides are TGCGCCAGCAGCTTGGTTGCGGGGGCGGGAGCAGATACGCAGTATTTT.

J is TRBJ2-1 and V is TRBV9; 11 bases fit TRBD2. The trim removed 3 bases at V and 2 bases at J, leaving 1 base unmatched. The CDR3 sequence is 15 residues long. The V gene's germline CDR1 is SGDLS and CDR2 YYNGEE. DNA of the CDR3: TGTGCCAGCAGCGGGGGACTAGCGGCCTACAATGAGCAGTTCTTC. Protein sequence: CASSGGLAAYNEQFF.

CDR3 sequence reads: CASSSTGQGSGNTIYF. The CDR3 DNA reads as TGCGCCAGCAGCTCCACGGGACAGGGCAGCGGAAACACCATATATTTT. The rearrangement links TRBV5-1 to TRBJ1-3; 9 bases align to TRBD1. The CDR3 extends over 16 amino acids. V was pared by 3 bases and J by 4 bases, with 8 bases of the junction left unmatched. CDR1 is SGHRS, CDR2 YFSETQ, per germline.

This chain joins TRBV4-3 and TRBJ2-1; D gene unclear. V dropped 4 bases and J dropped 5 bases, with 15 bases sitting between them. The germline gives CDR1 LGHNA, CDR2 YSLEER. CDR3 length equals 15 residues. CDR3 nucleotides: TGCGCCAGCAGCCCAGGAGTTTGGACCCACAATGAGCAGTTCTTC. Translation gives CASSPGVWTHNEQFF.

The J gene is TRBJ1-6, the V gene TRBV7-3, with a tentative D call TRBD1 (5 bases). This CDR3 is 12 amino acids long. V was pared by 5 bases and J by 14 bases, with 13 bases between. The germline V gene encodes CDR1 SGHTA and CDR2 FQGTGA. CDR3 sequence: CASSLLPGALHF. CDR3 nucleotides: TGTGCCAGCAGCCTCCTGCCGGGGGCCCTCCACTTT.

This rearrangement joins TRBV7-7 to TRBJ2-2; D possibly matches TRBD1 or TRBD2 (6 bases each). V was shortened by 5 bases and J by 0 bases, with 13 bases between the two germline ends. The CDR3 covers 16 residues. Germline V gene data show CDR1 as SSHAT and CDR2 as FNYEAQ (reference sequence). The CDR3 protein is CASSALGGTNTGELFF. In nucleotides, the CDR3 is TGTGCCAGCAGCGCTCTAGGGGGGACGAACACCGGGGAGCTGTTTTTT.

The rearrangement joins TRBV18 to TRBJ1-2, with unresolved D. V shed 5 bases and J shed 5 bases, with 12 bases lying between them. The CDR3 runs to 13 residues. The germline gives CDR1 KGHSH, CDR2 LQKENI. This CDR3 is CASSGKLGYGYTF. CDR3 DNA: TGTGCCAGCTCAGGCAAACTGGGTTATGGCTACACCTTC.

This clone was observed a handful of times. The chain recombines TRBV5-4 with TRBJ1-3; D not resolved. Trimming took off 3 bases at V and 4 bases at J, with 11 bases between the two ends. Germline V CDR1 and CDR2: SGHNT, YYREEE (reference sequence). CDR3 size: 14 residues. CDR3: CASSSKGTGNTIYF. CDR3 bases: TGTGCCAGCAGCTCGAAGGGAACCGGAAACACCATATATTTT.

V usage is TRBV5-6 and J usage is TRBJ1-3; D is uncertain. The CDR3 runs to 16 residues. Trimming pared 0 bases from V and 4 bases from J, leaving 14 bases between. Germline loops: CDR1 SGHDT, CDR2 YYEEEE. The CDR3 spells CASSLVDAPGGNTIYF. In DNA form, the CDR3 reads TGTGCCAGCAGCTTGGTGGACGCACCGGGGGGAAACACCATATATTTT.

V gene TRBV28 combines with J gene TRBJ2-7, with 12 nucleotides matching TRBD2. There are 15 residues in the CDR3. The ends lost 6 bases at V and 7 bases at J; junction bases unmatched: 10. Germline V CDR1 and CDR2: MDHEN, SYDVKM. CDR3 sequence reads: CASSHSTSGGWEQYF. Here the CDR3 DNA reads TGTGCCAGCAGCCACTCGACTAGCGGGGGTTGGGAGCAGTACTTC.

CDR3 in amino acids: CASVPGGQETQYF. The DNA of the CDR3 is TGTGCCAGCGTCCCGGGGGGGCAAGAGACCCAGTACTTC. This chain connects TRBV28 to TRBJ2-5, with 8 bases lining up with TRBD2. V shed 8 bases and J 2 bases; nucleotides not matched to a gene: 4. Per the germline V gene, CDR1 is MDHEN and CDR2 is SYDVKM. The CDR3 covers 13 residues.

CDR3 nucleotides: TGTGCCAGCAGCCTGCGGACAGGACTTCAGCCCCAGCATTTT. This encodes CASSLRTGLQPQHF. This chain links TRBV5-6 with TRBJ1-5, with 7 bases that match TRBD1. The length of the CDR3 is 14 residues. From germline, CDR1 is SGHDT and CDR2 YYEEEE. V lost 4 bases to trimming and J lost 6 bases; unmatched junction nucleotides: 7. The variable domain in full, with the rest retrieved from reference TRBV5-6 and TRBJ1-5, is DAGVTQSPTHLIKTRGQQVTLRCSPKSGHDTVSWYQQALGQGPQFIFQYYEEEERQRGNFPDRFSGHQFPNYSSELNVNALLLGDSALYLCASSLRTGLQPQHFGDGTRLSIL.

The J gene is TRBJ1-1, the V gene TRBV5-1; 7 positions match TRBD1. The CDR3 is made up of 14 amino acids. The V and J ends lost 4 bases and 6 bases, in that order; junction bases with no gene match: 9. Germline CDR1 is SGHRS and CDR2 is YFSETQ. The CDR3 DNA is TGCGCCAGCAGCAGGGGGACAGTTAGCGCTGAAGCTTTCTTT. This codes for CASSRGTVSAEAFF.

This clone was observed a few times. Here the CDR3 DNA reads TGTGCCAGCAGACCCGAAGGAAACACCATATATTTT. Amino acids: CASRPEGNTIYF. The V gene is TRBV28, the J gene TRBJ1-3; no reliable D call. Trimming shortened V by 6 bases and J by 4 bases, and 7 bases separated the two germline ends. The CDR3 is 12 residues long. Germline loops: CDR1 MDHEN, CDR2 SYDVKM.

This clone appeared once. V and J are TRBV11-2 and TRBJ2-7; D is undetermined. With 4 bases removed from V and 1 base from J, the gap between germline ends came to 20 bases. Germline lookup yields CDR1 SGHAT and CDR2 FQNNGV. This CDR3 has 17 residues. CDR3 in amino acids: CASSSPGARRHSYEQYF. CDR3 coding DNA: TGTGCCAGCAGCTCACCGGGTGCCAGGCGCCATTCCTACGAGCAGTACTTC.